Detailed here is one T cell receptor (beta chain). The entry originates in a study of blood T cell repertoires in COVID-19. Study as a whole: The cDNA or gDNA used as material had been derived from T cells, B-cell-depleted T cells, or PBMCs.

The CDR3 runs to 14 residues. V was clipped by 6 bases and J by 3 bases; unmatched bases: 5. The germline V gene encodes CDR1 SNHLY and CDR2 FYNNEI. Enrollment of patients from Seattle took place during active infection, with longitudinal follow-up. Method: immunoSEQ multiplex PCR; TCRdb's copy keeps in-frame clones and lacks some. This table holds more than 200,000 clones, 75% to 85% found once. The sequence was obtained from a woman at least 80 years old with COVID-19, enrolled during active disease. Sequencing was done on a sample of peripheral blood. The chain couples TRBV2 to TRBJ1-5, with 7 bases that match TRBD1. CDR3 residues: CASRRDSFNQPQHF. CDR3 nucleotides: TGTGCCAGCAGGAGGGACAGCTTCAATCAGCCCCAGCATTTT.